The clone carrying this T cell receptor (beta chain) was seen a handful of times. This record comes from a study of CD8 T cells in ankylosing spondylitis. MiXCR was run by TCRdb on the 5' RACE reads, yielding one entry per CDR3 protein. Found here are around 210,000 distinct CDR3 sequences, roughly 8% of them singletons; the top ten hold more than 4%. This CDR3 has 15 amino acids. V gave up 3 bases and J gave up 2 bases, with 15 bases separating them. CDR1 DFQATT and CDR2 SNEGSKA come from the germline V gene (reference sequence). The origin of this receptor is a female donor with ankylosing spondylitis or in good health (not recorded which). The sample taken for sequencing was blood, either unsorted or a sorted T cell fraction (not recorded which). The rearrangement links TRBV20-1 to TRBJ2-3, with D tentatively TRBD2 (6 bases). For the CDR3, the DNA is TGCAGTGCTAGGGGGGGATCGGGGCCCACAGATACGCAGTATTTT. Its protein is CSARGGSGPTDTQYF.